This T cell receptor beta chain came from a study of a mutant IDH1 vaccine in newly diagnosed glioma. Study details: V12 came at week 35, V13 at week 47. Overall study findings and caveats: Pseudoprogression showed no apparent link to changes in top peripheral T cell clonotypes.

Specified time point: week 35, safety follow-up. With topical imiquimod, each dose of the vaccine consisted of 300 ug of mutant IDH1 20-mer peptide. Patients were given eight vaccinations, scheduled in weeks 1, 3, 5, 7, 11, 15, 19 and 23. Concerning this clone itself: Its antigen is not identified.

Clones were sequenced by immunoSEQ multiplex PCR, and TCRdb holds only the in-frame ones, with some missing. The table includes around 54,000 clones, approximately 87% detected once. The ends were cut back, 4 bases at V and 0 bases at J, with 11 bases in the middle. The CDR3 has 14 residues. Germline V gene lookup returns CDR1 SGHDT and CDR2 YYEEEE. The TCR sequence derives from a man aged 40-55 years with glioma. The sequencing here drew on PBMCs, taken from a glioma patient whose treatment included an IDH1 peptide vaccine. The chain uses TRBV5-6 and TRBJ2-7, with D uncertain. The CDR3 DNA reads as TGTGCCAGCAGCACCCGGACGGGCTCCTACGAGCAGTACTTC. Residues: CASSTRTGSYEQYF.